A selection of T cell receptor beta chains follows, all from one sample in a study of shared clonotypes between healthy human individuals. The method was immunoSEQ multiplex PCR; TCRdb's version includes in-frame clones alone and lacks a portion of them. The sample gives 2 million to 3 million clones, more than 85% of which show up once; approximately 0.36% is in the top ten. Sequenced material: naive CD4+ T cells from PBMCs. These receptors all stem from a man between 18 and 35 years old in good health. Some clones in this sample may be carry-over from other donors' samples. Each CDR3 is given with its conserved first and last residue. The D gene is left open where the match is weak. Part of the rows lack a size; the others show once, few, many or a class for expanded clones.

v_call: TRBV7-2
d_call: TRBD2
clone_size: .
j_call: TRBJ2-7
cdr3_aa: CASSLVGTSGFSYEQYF
cdr3_nt: TGTGCCAGCAGCTTAGTCGGGACTAGCGGGTTCTCCTACGAGCAGTACTTC

v_call: TRBV19
d_call: .
clone_size: .
j_call: TRBJ1-1
cdr3_aa: CASSMGLLGDTEAFF
cdr3_nt: TGTGCCAGTAGTATGGGCCTCTTGGGGGACACTGAAGCTTTCTTT

v_call: TRBV5-1
d_call: .
clone_size: .
j_call: TRBJ2-5
cdr3_aa: CASSQRQAAETQYF
cdr3_nt: TGCGCCAGCAGCCAACGACAGGCTGCAGAGACCCAGTACTTC

v_call: TRBV10-3
d_call: .
clone_size: .
j_call: TRBJ2-1
cdr3_aa: CAIQPTGHNEQFF
cdr3_nt: TGTGCCATACAACCAACAGGGCACAATGAGCAGTTCTTC

v_call: TRBV4-1
d_call: .
clone_size: .
j_call: TRBJ2-7
cdr3_aa: CASSQGRNGGYEQYF
cdr3_nt: TGCGCCAGCAGCCAAGGGCGTAATGGGGGGTACGAGCAGTACTTC

v_call: TRBV28
d_call: .
clone_size: .
j_call: TRBJ2-6
cdr3_aa: CASSRGGTLRANVLTF
cdr3_nt: TGTGCCAGCAGCCGTGGGGGGACCCTAAGGGCCAACGTCCTGACTTTC

v_call: TRBV7-3
d_call: .
clone_size: .
j_call: TRBJ2-1
cdr3_aa: CASSLGGPAYNEQFF
cdr3_nt: TGTGCCAGCAGCTTAGGCGGGCCAGCCTACAATGAGCAGTTCTTC

v_call: TRBV10-3
d_call: .
clone_size: .
j_call: TRBJ2-5
cdr3_aa: CAISVLRGQETQYF
cdr3_nt: TGTGCCATCAGTGTTCTAAGGGGCCAAGAGACCCAGTACTTC

v_call: TRBV30
d_call: .
clone_size: .
j_call: TRBJ2-5
cdr3_aa: CAYEFIGESQETQYF
cdr3_nt: TGTGCTTACGAATTTATTGGGGAAAGCCAAGAGACCCAGTACTTC

v_call: TRBV18
d_call: TRBD1
clone_size: .
j_call: TRBJ1-5
cdr3_aa: CASSPGQGKNQPQHF
cdr3_nt: TGTGCCAGCTCACCGGGACAGGGGAAAAATCAGCCCCAGCATTTT

v_call: TRBV9
d_call: TRBD1
clone_size: .
j_call: TRBJ2-7
cdr3_aa: CASSVGQGGEQYF
cdr3_nt: TGTGCCAGCAGCGTAGGACAGGGCGGCGAGCAGTACTTC

v_call: TRBV11-2
d_call: .
clone_size: .
j_call: TRBJ1-3
cdr3_aa: CASSLDAWSSGNTIYF
cdr3_nt: TGTGCCAGCAGCTTAGATGCATGGAGCTCTGGAAACACCATATATTTT

v_call: TRBV29-1
d_call: .
clone_size: .
j_call: TRBJ1-2
cdr3_aa: CSGFGGLAYGYTF
cdr3_nt: TGCAGCGGCTTCGGGGGCCTGGCGTATGGCTACACCTTC

v_call: TRBV28
d_call: .
clone_size: .
j_call: TRBJ1-6
cdr3_aa: CASSLYNSPLHF
cdr3_nt: TGTGCCAGCAGTTTATATAATTCACCCCTCCACTTT

v_call: TRBV28
d_call: .
clone_size: .
j_call: TRBJ2-2
cdr3_aa: CASRTPAGRGGLFF
cdr3_nt: TGTGCCAGCAGAACCCCGGCGGGGCGGGGAGGGCTGTTTTTT

v_call: TRBV5-6
d_call: .
clone_size: .
j_call: TRBJ2-5
cdr3_aa: CASNPGAQETQYF
cdr3_nt: TGTGCCAGCAACCCGGGGGCCCAAGAGACCCAGTACTTC

v_call: TRBV19
d_call: .
clone_size: .
j_call: TRBJ1-2
cdr3_aa: CASSLEANYGYTF
cdr3_nt: TGTGCCAGTAGTTTAGAAGCGAACTATGGCTACACCTTC

v_call: TRBV6-6
d_call: .
clone_size: .
j_call: TRBJ2-3
cdr3_aa: CASSHSRDTQYF
cdr3_nt: TGTGCCAGCAGCCATAGTAGGGACACGCAGTATTTT

v_call: TRBV5-1
d_call: TRBD1
clone_size: .
j_call: TRBJ1-4
cdr3_aa: CASSWRTGQDEKLFF
cdr3_nt: TGCGCCAGCAGCTGGCGGACAGGGCAGGATGAAAAACTGTTTTTT

v_call: TRBV18
d_call: .
clone_size: once
j_call: TRBJ2-3
cdr3_aa: CASSPLQRASTDTQYF
cdr3_nt: TGTGCCAGCTCACCGCTGCAGCGCGCTAGCACAGATACGCAGTATTTT

v_call: TRBV2
d_call: .
clone_size: .
j_call: TRBJ2-3
cdr3_aa: CASSSGPHGADTQYF
cdr3_nt: TGTGCCAGCAGCTCCGGGCCACACGGGGCAGATACGCAGTATTTT

v_call: TRBV5-4
d_call: .
clone_size: .
j_call: TRBJ1-2
cdr3_aa: CASSLATTYGYTF
cdr3_nt: TGTGCCAGCAGCTTGGCTACTACCTATGGCTACACCTTC

v_call: TRBV5-6
d_call: TRBD2
clone_size: .
j_call: TRBJ2-1
cdr3_aa: CASSRSTSGSYNEQFF
cdr3_nt: TGTGCCAGCAGCCGTTCTACTAGCGGGAGTTACAATGAGCAGTTCTTC

v_call: TRBV9
d_call: TRBD2
clone_size: .
j_call: TRBJ2-3
cdr3_aa: CASSAPGLAGADTQYF
cdr3_nt: TGTGCCAGCAGCGCCCCGGGACTAGCGGGTGCAGATACGCAGTATTTT

v_call: TRBV5-5
d_call: .
clone_size: .
j_call: TRBJ1-4
cdr3_aa: CASSSTWTATNEKLFF
cdr3_nt: TGTGCCAGCAGCTCTACGTGGACTGCAACTAATGAAAAACTGTTTTTT

v_call: TRBV6-5
d_call: .
clone_size: .
j_call: TRBJ1-3
cdr3_aa: CASTGGNTIYF
cdr3_nt: TGTGCCAGCACGGGTGGAAACACCATATATTTT

v_call: TRBV2
d_call: TRBD2
clone_size: .
j_call: TRBJ2-1
cdr3_aa: CASTREAGLSDEQFF
cdr3_nt: TGTGCCAGCACCCGGGAAGCGGGATTGTCAGATGAGCAGTTCTTC

v_call: TRBV27
d_call: .
clone_size: .
j_call: TRBJ2-3
cdr3_aa: CASRDRGGFVPDTQYF
cdr3_nt: TGTGCCAGCAGGGACCGAGGAGGGTTCGTACCAGATACGCAGTATTTT

v_call: TRBV7-2
d_call: .
clone_size: .
j_call: TRBJ2-7
cdr3_aa: CASSLAGGLYEQYF
cdr3_nt: TGTGCCAGCAGCTTAGCGGGGGGACTTTACGAGCAGTACTTC

v_call: TRBV7-9
d_call: .
clone_size: .
j_call: TRBJ1-1
cdr3_aa: CASSLGQGMGAFF
cdr3_nt: TGTGCCAGCAGCTTAGGCCAGGGGATGGGGGCTTTCTTT

v_call: TRBV19
d_call: .
clone_size: .
j_call: TRBJ1-1
cdr3_aa: CASALGWGAEAFF
cdr3_nt: TGTGCCAGTGCCCTCGGTTGGGGGGCTGAAGCTTTCTTT

v_call: TRBV6-1
d_call: .
clone_size: .
j_call: TRBJ2-7
cdr3_aa: CASSEIGVSYEQYF
cdr3_nt: TGTGCCAGCAGTGAAATTGGTGTCTCCTACGAGCAGTACTTC

v_call: TRBV2
d_call: .
clone_size: .
j_call: TRBJ2-7
cdr3_aa: CASSEASRGEQYF
cdr3_nt: TGTGCCAGCAGTGAGGCCTCCCGGGGCGAGCAGTACTTC

v_call: TRBV14
d_call: TRBD1
clone_size: .
j_call: TRBJ1-2
cdr3_aa: CASSQGGTGDRRYTF
cdr3_nt: TGTGCCAGCAGCCAAGGCGGGACAGGGGACCGGCGGTACACCTTC

v_call: TRBV5-6
d_call: TRBD2
clone_size: .
j_call: TRBJ2-7
cdr3_aa: CASRQSGSSVYEQYF
cdr3_nt: TGTGCCAGCAGGCAAAGCGGGAGCTCCGTGTACGAGCAGTACTTC

v_call: TRBV18
d_call: TRBD2
clone_size: .
j_call: TRBJ2-5
cdr3_aa: CASSPTSGTETQYF
cdr3_nt: TGTGCCAGCTCACCGACTAGCGGGACGGAGACCCAGTACTTC

v_call: TRBV7-9
d_call: TRBD2
clone_size: .
j_call: TRBJ2-1
cdr3_aa: CASSSPGLADINEQFF
cdr3_nt: TGTGCCAGCAGCTCTCCGGGACTAGCGGATATCAATGAGCAGTTCTTC

v_call: TRBV19
d_call: .
clone_size: .
j_call: TRBJ2-2
cdr3_aa: CASSLDFGELFF
cdr3_nt: TGTGCCAGTAGTTTAGACTTCGGGGAGCTGTTTTTT

v_call: TRBV11-2
d_call: .
clone_size: .
j_call: TRBJ1-3
cdr3_aa: CASSFSGNTIYF
cdr3_nt: TGTGCCAGCAGCTTTTCTGGAAACACCATATATTTT

v_call: TRBV25-1
d_call: .
clone_size: .
j_call: TRBJ2-7
cdr3_aa: CASSGGGYYEQYF
cdr3_nt: TGTGCCAGCAGTGGAGGGGGATATTACGAGCAGTACTTC

v_call: TRBV5-1
d_call: TRBD1
clone_size: few
j_call: TRBJ1-4
cdr3_aa: CASSPTGANEKLFF
cdr3_nt: TGCGCCAGCAGCCCGACAGGGGCTAATGAAAAACTGTTTTTT

v_call: TRBV7-9
d_call: .
clone_size: .
j_call: TRBJ2-1
cdr3_aa: CASSLAGAGQYNEQFF
cdr3_nt: TGTGCCAGCAGCTTAGCAGGGGCAGGACAGTACAATGAGCAGTTCTTC

v_call: TRBV5-4
d_call: .
clone_size: .
j_call: TRBJ2-7
cdr3_aa: CASSQAYRVGEQYF
cdr3_nt: TGTGCCAGCAGCCAAGCCTACAGGGTGGGGGAGCAGTACTTC

v_call: TRBV6-5
d_call: TRBD1
clone_size: .
j_call: TRBJ2-5
cdr3_aa: CASSYSARTGGETQYF
cdr3_nt: TGTGCCAGCAGTTACTCGGCCAGGACAGGTGGGGAGACCCAGTACTTC

v_call: TRBV2
d_call: .
clone_size: .
j_call: TRBJ1-6
cdr3_aa: CASIPGADSPLHF
cdr3_nt: TGTGCCAGCATACCGGGCGCTGATTCACCCCTCCACTTT

v_call: TRBV5-1
d_call: .
clone_size: .
j_call: TRBJ2-7
cdr3_aa: CASSTTGDSYEQYF
cdr3_nt: TGCGCCAGCAGCACGACAGGAGACTCCTACGAGCAGTACTTC

v_call: TRBV7-3
d_call: .
clone_size: .
j_call: TRBJ2-1
cdr3_aa: CASSLGGTHPYNEQFF
cdr3_nt: TGTGCCAGCAGCTTGGGCGGGACCCACCCCTACAATGAGCAGTTCTTC

v_call: TRBV18
d_call: .
clone_size: .
j_call: TRBJ2-3
cdr3_aa: CASSQNLRSDTQYF
cdr3_nt: TGTGCCAGCTCACAGAACCTGAGGAGCGATACGCAGTATTTT

v_call: TRBV5-8
d_call: .
clone_size: .
j_call: TRBJ2-2
cdr3_aa: CASTPLNTGELFF
cdr3_nt: TGTGCCAGCACCCCATTGAACACCGGGGAGCTGTTTTTT

v_call: TRBV5-1
d_call: TRBD2
clone_size: once
j_call: TRBJ2-7
cdr3_aa: CASSLVSGGPYEQYF
cdr3_nt: TGCGCCAGCAGCTTGGTCTCGGGAGGCCCCTACGAGCAGTACTTC

v_call: TRBV7-2
d_call: TRBD2
clone_size: once
j_call: TRBJ2-7
cdr3_aa: CASSPPPGLAGGRSYEQYF
cdr3_nt: TGTGCCAGCAGCCCCCCTCCGGGACTAGCGGGAGGGCGCTCCTACGAGCAGTACTTC

v_call: TRBV7-3
d_call: .
clone_size: once
j_call: TRBJ2-7
cdr3_aa: CASSLAPGSTYEQYF
cdr3_nt: TGTGCCAGCAGCTTAGCCCCCGGCAGCACCTACGAGCAGTACTTC

v_call: TRBV29-1
d_call: .
clone_size: .
j_call: TRBJ1-4
cdr3_aa: CSVESGSEKLFF
cdr3_nt: TGCAGCGTTGAAAGCGGGAGTGAAAAACTGTTTTTT

v_call: TRBV28
d_call: .
clone_size: .
j_call: TRBJ1-1
cdr3_aa: CASGSDRLGNTEAFF
cdr3_nt: TGTGCCAGCGGATCCGACAGGTTGGGGAACACTGAAGCTTTCTTT

v_call: TRBV29-1
d_call: TRBD1
clone_size: .
j_call: TRBJ1-1
cdr3_aa: CSVGQVTNTEAFF
cdr3_nt: TGCAGCGTGGGACAGGTTACGAACACTGAAGCTTTCTTT